The subject of this entry is one TCR beta chain. The junction and the germline gene differ at one end; a read error may be behind it. The CDR3 spans 15 residues. Germline V gives CDR1 SNHLY, CDR2 FYNNEI. These data belong to a study of T cell changes during pregnancy in multiple sclerosis. Clones were read by immunoSEQ multiplex PCR, and TCRdb kept only the in-frame ones, dropping some. Among about 92,000 clones listed, approximately 92% were seen once. The chain combines TRBV2 with TRBJ1-1; 8 nucleotides align to TRBD1. This sequence originates from a female donor with multiple sclerosis, enrolled in a pregnancy study. The sample in question was peripheral blood, obtained in the first trimester of pregnancy. The CDR3 nucleotides are TGTGCCAGCAGTGAAGACAGGGGGAGGAACGCTGAAGCTTTCTTT. Its translation is CASSEDRGRNAEAFF.